The entry below gives a single T cell receptor (beta chain) sequence along with its context. A few counts support this clonotype. Its antigen remains unidentified. Base qualities are missing; no much larger clone stands one base away. There are 15 amino acids in the CDR3, from cysteine to phenylalanine inclusive. Here the CDR3 DNA is all that survives: 45 bases in frame from base 1. The germline ends are 10 bases apart after V is trimmed by 1 base and J by 0 bases. Based on the germline V gene, the CDR1 and CDR2 sequences are SGHAT and FQNNGV. The sample is drawn from a study of response to subunit inactivated influenza vaccine listed by TCRdb under 2018. Background for the entire study: To follow how T cells responded to a trivalent subunit inactivated influenza vaccine, the researchers relied on deep quantitative profiling of the T cell receptor repertoire.

Results the study describes overall, beyond this receptor: According to the authors, only a limited number of new T cells may be recruited by each seasonal influenza vaccination.

Library method: RT-PCR. Sequenced using an Illumina HiSeq 2500. TCRdb took the public reads, trimmed them with fastp at Q25, ran MiXCR for clone calling and kept in-frame beta chains. Entries are consolidated by CDR3 protein sequence, retaining the most common genes and DNA. The sample table records 700,000 to 900,000 distinct CDR3 sequences; approximately 21% of these occur just once. The ten biggest clones cover 9.5% to 13% of the sample. Here the sequenced sample was PBMCs from blood, taken about 5 days after vaccination. The TCR sequence derives from a man aged 50 to 60 who received an inactivated influenza vaccine. Donor details come from another sample of the same person, matched by shared clones. The chain is encoded by TRBV11-2 joined to TRBJ2-7, with the D gene not clear enough to name. DNA sequence: TGTGCCAGCAGCTTAGGTATCTCGAGCTCCTACGAGCAGTACTTC. Protein translation: CASSLGISSSYEQYF. Supplemented by the reference TRBV11-2 and TRBJ2-7 proteins around the CDR3, the complete variable domain is EAGVAQSPRYKIIEKRQSVAFWCNPISGHATLYWYQQILGQGPKLLIQFQNNGVVDDSQLPKDRFSAERLKGVDSTLKIQPAKLEDSAVYLCASSLGISSSYEQYFGPGTRLTVT.